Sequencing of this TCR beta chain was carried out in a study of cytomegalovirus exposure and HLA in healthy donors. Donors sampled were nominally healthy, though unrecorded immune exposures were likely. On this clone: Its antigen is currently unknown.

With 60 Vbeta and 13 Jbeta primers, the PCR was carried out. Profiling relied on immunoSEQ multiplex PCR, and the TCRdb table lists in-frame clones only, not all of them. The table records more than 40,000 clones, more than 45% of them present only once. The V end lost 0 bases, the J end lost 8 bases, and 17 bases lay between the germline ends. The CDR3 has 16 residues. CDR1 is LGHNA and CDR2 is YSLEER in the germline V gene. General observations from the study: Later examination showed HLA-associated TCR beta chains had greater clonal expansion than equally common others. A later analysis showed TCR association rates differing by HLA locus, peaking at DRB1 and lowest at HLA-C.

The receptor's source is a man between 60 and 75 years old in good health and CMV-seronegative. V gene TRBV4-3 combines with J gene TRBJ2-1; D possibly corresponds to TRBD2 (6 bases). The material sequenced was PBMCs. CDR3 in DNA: TGCGCCAGCAGCCAAGAGGGGGTCTCGGCGGGATATGAGCAGTTCTTC. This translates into CASSQEGVSAGYEQFF.